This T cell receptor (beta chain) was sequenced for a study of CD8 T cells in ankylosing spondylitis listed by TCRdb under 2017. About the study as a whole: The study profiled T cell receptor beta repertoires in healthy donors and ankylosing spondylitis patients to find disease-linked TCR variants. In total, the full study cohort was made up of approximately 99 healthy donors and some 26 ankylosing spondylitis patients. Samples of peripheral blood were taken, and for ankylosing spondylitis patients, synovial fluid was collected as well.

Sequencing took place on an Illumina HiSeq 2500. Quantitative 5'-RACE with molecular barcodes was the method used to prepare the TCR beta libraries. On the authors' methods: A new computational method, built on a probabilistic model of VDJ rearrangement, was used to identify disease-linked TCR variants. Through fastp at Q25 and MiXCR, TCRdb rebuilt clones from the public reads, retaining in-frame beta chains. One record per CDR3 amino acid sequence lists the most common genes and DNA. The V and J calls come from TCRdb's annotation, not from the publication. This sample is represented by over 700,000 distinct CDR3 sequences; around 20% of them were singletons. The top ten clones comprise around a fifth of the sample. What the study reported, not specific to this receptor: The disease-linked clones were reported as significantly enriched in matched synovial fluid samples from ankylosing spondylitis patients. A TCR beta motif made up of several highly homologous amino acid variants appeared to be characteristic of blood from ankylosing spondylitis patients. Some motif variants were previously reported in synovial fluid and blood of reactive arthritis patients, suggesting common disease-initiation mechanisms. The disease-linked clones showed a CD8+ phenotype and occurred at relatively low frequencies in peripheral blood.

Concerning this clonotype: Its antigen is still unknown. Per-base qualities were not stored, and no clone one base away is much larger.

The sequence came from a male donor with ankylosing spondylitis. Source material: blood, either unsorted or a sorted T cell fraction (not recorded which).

DNA sequence: TGTGCCAGCAGCACTGGGGGACAGGGCAGGACTGAAGCTTTCTTT. This codes for CASSTGGQGRTEAFF. In this chain, TRBV7-2 is recombined with TRBJ1-1; 9 junctional bases match TRBD1. Trimming takes 5 bases off V and 5 bases off J; junction bases not matched to a gene: 9. The germline V gene specifies SGHTA as CDR1 and FQGNSA as CDR2. The CDR3 sequence holds 15 residues, the cysteine and phenylalanine included. The CDR3 DNA has 45 bases and is translated from base 1.